A selection of T cell receptor beta chains follows, all from one sample in a study of CD4 T cells in relation to SARS-CoV-2 and coronaviruses. Sequencing used immunoSEQ multiplex PCR; TCRdb keeps in-frame clones, though not all of them. Of some 64,000 clones in the sample, about 94% were seen once. The sample consisted of naive CD4+ T cells from PBMCs. All receptors derive from a human donor in good health. Each CDR3 is given with its conserved first and last residue. Fields, in order: D gene, J gene, V gene, clone size, CDR3 DNA, CDR3 protein. The D gene is left open where the match is weak. Size values are once, few and many counts, or a class for expanded clones, and some rows have none.

NA TRBJ2-5 TRBV24-1 NA TGTGCCACCAGTCGACAGGGAGGGGAGACCCAGTACTTC CATSRQGGETQYF
TRBD2 TRBJ2-1 TRBV4-1 NA TGCGCCAGCAGCCAAGGGTTAGGCGGGAGGCCCGGGAATGAGCAGTTCTTC CASSQGLGGRPGNEQFF
NA TRBJ1-1 TRBV19 NA TGTGCCAGAGCTAGTATTGGGGGAAGGGGCACTGAAGCTTTCTTT CARASIGGRGTEAFF
NA TRBJ2-1 TRBV2 NA TGTGCCAGCAGTGAAGGTCAACTGTACAATGAGCAGTTCTTC CASSEGQLYNEQFF
NA TRBJ2-1 TRBV7-9 NA TGTGCCAGCAGCTTAGCCCTAGTGGGCGGTGAGCAGTTCTTC CASSLALVGGEQFF
TRBD2 TRBJ2-1 TRBV7-8 NA TGTGCCAGCAGCAGCCGACTAGCGCAGCCCCCCTCCTACAATGAGCAGTTCTTC CASSSRLAQPPSYNEQFF
TRBD2 TRBJ2-2 TRBV24-1 NA TGTGCCACCAGTGATCCGAGCGGGAGGGCGAACACCGGGGAGCTGTTTTTT CATSDPSGRANTGELFF
NA TRBJ2-7 TRBV14 NA TGTGCCAGCAGCCAAGATCTCGCGGCGCAGTACTTC CASSQDLAAQYF
NA TRBJ2-3 TRBV19 NA TGTGCCAGTAGGGGGGAGGTGACAGATACGCAGTATTTT CASRGEVTDTQYF
TRBD1 TRBJ2-2 TRBV5-1 NA TGCGCCAGCAGCCGATCCGGGACAGTACCGAACACCGGGGAGCTGTTTTTT CASSRSGTVPNTGELFF
TRBD1 TRBJ1-1 TRBV28 NA TGTGCCAGCAGTTCGCCTACCGGGACAGGCGGTAGCTTGGTCGCTTTCTTT CASSSPTGTGGSLVAFF
TRBD1 TRBJ2-7 TRBV27 NA TGTGCCAGCAGACGAGGGACAGGGGTCGGGAACGAGCAGTACTTC CASRRGTGVGNEQYF
TRBD1 TRBJ1-5 TRBV5-1 NA TGCGCCAGCAGTACGGGACAGGCTAATCAGCCCCAGCATTTT CASSTGQANQPQHF
TRBD2 TRBJ2-7 TRBV19 NA TGTGCCAGTAGTATTTCGGGACTAGGGGGACGCTACGAGCAGTACTTC CASSISGLGGRYEQYF
NA TRBJ2-6 TRBV5-4 NA TGTGCCAGCAGTCTGCTCCAGTCTGGGGCCAACGTCCTGACTTTC CASSLLQSGANVLTF
TRBD2 TRBJ2-1 TRBV28 NA TGTGCCAGCAGTTTAGGCGGGGGTTACAATGAGCAGTTCTTC CASSLGGGYNEQFF
NA TRBJ2-1 TRBV7-2 NA TGTGCCAGCAGCCTTCAGCGGAGCTCCTACAATGAGCAGTTCTTC CASSLQRSSYNEQFF
TRBD2 TRBJ2-7 TRBV30 NA TGTGCCTGGAGTGGACGGACTAGCCGACCTGAGCAGTACTTC CAWSGRTSRPEQYF
NA TRBJ1-5 TRBV6-1 NA TGTGCCAGCAGTGAAGTGGGGCGAGTTCAGCCCCAGCATTTT CASSEVGRVQPQHF
TRBD1 TRBJ1-1 TRBV7-2 once TGTGCCAGCAGCTTCCAGGGGGGCACTGAAGCTTTCTTT CASSFQGGTEAFF
NA TRBJ1-1 TRBV7-9 NA TGTGCCAGTGGGGTGGGGTTAGTGAACACTGAAGCTTTCTTT CASGVGLVNTEAFF
NA TRBJ2-1 TRBV7-3 NA TGTGCCAGCAGCCTTGATCGGACAGCCCACAATGAGCAGTTCTTC CASSLDRTAHNEQFF
TRBD2 TRBJ2-2 TRBV14 NA TGTGCCAGCAGCCGAAGCGGGAGACGGCCCGGGGAGCTGTTTTTT CASSRSGRRPGELFF
NA TRBJ1-1 TRBV28 NA TGTGCCACCACGCCGGGGTGGGCCACTGAAGCTTTCTTT CATTPGWATEAFF
TRBD2 TRBJ2-1 TRBV24-1 NA TGTGCCACCAGTGAAGAGGGACTAGCGGGTGAGCAGTTCTTC CATSEEGLAGEQFF
NA TRBJ2-6 TRBV19 NA TGTGCCAGTAGTATTCCCGACAGAGCCACACATCTCCTGACTTTC CASSIPDRATHLLTF
NA TRBJ1-2 TRBV25-1 NA TGTGCCAGCAGTCTGGGACGGAATAACTATGGCTACACCTTC CASSLGRNNYGYTF
NA TRBJ1-5 TRBV6-5 NA TGTGCCAGCAGTTACTCGGTGGGTCAGCCCCAGCATTTT CASSYSVGQPQHF
TRBD1 TRBJ1-4 TRBV19 NA TGTGCCACCCAACCGAGGGGACAGAGTAATGAAAAACTGTTTTTT CATQPRGQSNEKLFF
TRBD2 TRBJ2-5 TRBV25-1 NA TGTGCCAGCAGTGATGGCCCCACTAGCGGGAGGCACCAGGAGACCCAGTACTTC CASSDGPTSGRHQETQYF
NA TRBJ1-5 TRBV28 NA TGTGCCGGATCCCCCTGTCAGCCCCAGCATTTT CAGSPCQPQHF
TRBD1 TRBJ2-2 TRBV5-1 NA TGCGCCAGCAGCTTCCCCCGGGACAGGAACACCGGGGAGCTGTTTTTT CASSFPRDRNTGELFF
TRBD1 TRBJ2-5 TRBV27 NA TGTGCCAGCAGTTTATCGGGGACAGGCATGGAGACCCAGTACTTC CASSLSGTGMETQYF
NA TRBJ2-3 TRBV6-5 NA TGTGCCAGCAGTTATTCGACAAGCACAGATACGCAGTATTTT CASSYSTSTDTQYF
TRBD2 TRBJ2-1 TRBV7-6 NA TGTGCCAGCAGCTCCCGCCTCTCGACTAGCAGCTACAATGAGCAGTTCTTC CASSSRLSTSSYNEQFF
TRBD1 TRBJ1-2 TRBV27 once TGTGCCAGCAGTCCTGACAGGGCCCCTCTTCGTGGCTACACCTTC CASSPDRAPLRGYTF
TRBD1 TRBJ2-2 TRBV6-2/TRBV6-3 NA TGTGCCAGCAGTCAACCAGGGGGCGAGAACACCGGGGAGCTGTTTTTT CASSQPGGENTGELFF
TRBD1 TRBJ1-5 TRBV6-1 NA TGTGCCAGCAGTGAAGCTTCAGGGGGCGAGAGCAATCAGCCCCAGCATTTT CASSEASGGESNQPQHF
NA TRBJ2-3 TRBV28 NA TGTGCCAGCAGTTCCGCTACCCGATCCACAGATACGCAGTATTTT CASSSATRSTDTQYF
NA TRBJ1-5 TRBV27 NA TGTGCCAGCAGTTCCAAGGGAGGTCGCAATCAGCCCCAGCATTTT CASSSKGGRNQPQHF
TRBD2 TRBJ2-7 TRBV5-6 NA TGTGCCAGCAGCCCGGGGGGGGAAGCCTACGAGCAGTACTTC CASSPGGEAYEQYF
TRBD2 TRBJ2-5 TRBV3-1/TRBV3-2 NA TGTGCCAGCAGCCAAGAGTGGCTAGCGGGGGGAGAGACCCAGTACTTC CASSQEWLAGGETQYF
NA TRBJ2-1 TRBV12-3/TRBV12-4 NA TGTGCCAGCAGGGGGTCGTGGAATGAGCAGTTCTTC CASRGSWNEQFF
NA TRBJ2-3 TRBV19 few TGTGCCAGTAGTATTGGGGGACGATCAGATACGCAGTATTTT CASSIGGRSDTQYF
TRBD1 TRBJ2-7 TRBV29-1 once TGCAGCGTTGATGGCCAGGGGGCCTACGAGCAGTACTTC CSVDGQGAYEQYF
NA TRBJ1-4 TRBV30 NA TGTGCCTGGAGTTTGGGGTATGCAACTAATGAAAAACTGTTTTTT CAWSLGYATNEKLFF
TRBD1 TRBJ1-5 TRBV4-1 NA TGCGCCAGCAGCCTTCTAGCCGGGACAGGGGGCGGAAGCAATCAGCCCCAGCATTTT CASSLLAGTGGGSNQPQHF
NA TRBJ1-3 TRBV7-9 NA TGTGCCAGCAGCTTAGCAGGGTCCGGAAACACCATATATTTT CASSLAGSGNTIYF
TRBD1 TRBJ2-7 TRBV28 NA TGTGCCAGCAGTCCTAACGGACAGGGCCTCGAGCAGTACTTC CASSPNGQGLEQYF
NA TRBJ2-7 TRBV11-2 NA TGTGCCAGCAGCTTAACAGCGGAATCTACGGGGCAGTACTTC CASSLTAESTGQYF
NA TRBJ2-3 TRBV30 NA TGTGCCTGCTCCGGGACTTCAGCTAGCACAGATACGCAGTATTTT CACSGTSASTDTQYF
TRBD1 TRBJ1-5 TRBV3-1/TRBV3-2 once TGTGCCAGCAGCCAAGGGACAGGGGGCTTTCAGCCCCAGCATTTT CASSQGTGGFQPQHF
TRBD1 TRBJ2-3 TRBV19 NA TGTGCCAGTAGACCCCGGGACAGGACCACAGATACGCAGTATTTT CASRPRDRTTDTQYF
NA TRBJ2-1 TRBV24-1 NA TGTGCCACCAGTGAACCGGGACGTGTAGGGAAGCAGTTCTTC CATSEPGRVGKQFF
TRBD1 TRBJ1-3 TRBV5-4 once TGTGCCAGCAGCCGTAAACGGAGAACCGGGGACAGCCACGACACCATATATTTT CASSRKRRTGDSHDTIYF